These 10 T cell receptor beta chains came from one sample sequenced in a study of T cells after yellow fever vaccination. MiXCR, applied by TCRdb to the 5' RACE reads, yields one record per CDR3 protein. There are around 500,000 distinct CDR3 sequences in the sample; roughly 22% occur only once, and about 15% lies in the top ten. Sequenced material: PBMCs, taken less than 25 days after the first yellow fever vaccination. All receptors come from a man aged 18 to 29 who received the YFV17D yellow fever vaccine.

The gene calls are TRBV11-2 and TRBJ2-5; D remains unclear. Looked up from germline, CDR1 is SGHAT and CDR2 is FQNNGV. CDR3 size: 15 residues. The V end lost 5 bases, the J end lost 4 bases, and 17 bases lay between the germline ends. The CDR3 nucleotides are TGTGCCAGCAGCCCACTCCGGCCTGTAATAGAGACCCAGTACTTC. This sequence encodes CASSPLRPVIETQYF.

V gene TRBV28 combines with J gene TRBJ2-2; 13 bases fit TRBD2. Germline lookup yields CDR1 MDHEN and CDR2 SYDVKM. The V segment lost 6 bases and the J segment 5 bases; nucleotides outside the gene matches: 3. The CDR3 runs to 15 residues. For the CDR3, the DNA is TGTGCCAGCAGAGAACTAGCGGGGGGGACCGGGGAGCTGTTTTTT. This gives the protein CASRELAGGTGELFF.

The gene calls are TRBV30 and TRBJ2-7; tentative D call: TRBD1 (5 bases). The CDR3 runs to 14 residues. Germline values: CDR1 GTSNPN, CDR2 SVGIG (reference sequence). Trimming took 3 bases from V and 2 from J, leaving 14 bases between them. The CDR3 DNA reads as TGTGCCTGGAGGGGGCCTGGGCTAGCCTACGAGCAGTACTTC. Its protein is CAWRGPGLAYEQYF. The whole variable domain, filled in from reference TRBV30 and TRBJ2-7, reads SQTIHQWPATLVQPVGSPLSLECTVEGTSNPNLYWYRQAAGRGLQLLFYSVGIGQISSEVPQNLSASRPQDRQFILSSKKLLLSDSGFYLCAWRGPGLAYEQYFGPGTRLTVT.

The rearrangement joins TRBV20-1 to TRBJ1-2, with TRBD1 matching over 7 bases. This CDR3 has 14 amino acids. With 7 bases clipped from V and 0 bases from J, the junction kept 8 bases outside the gene matches. In germline, CDR1 is DFQATT, CDR2 SNEGSKA (reference sequence). Here the CDR3 reads CSVTDRFSNYGYTF. The CDR3 coding sequence is TGCAGTGTAACGGACAGGTTCTCTAACTATGGCTACACCTTC.

In its sample, this clonotype was seen many times. This chain connects TRBV24-1 to TRBJ1-2; 9 bases line up with TRBD1. The CDR3 has 14 residues. Germline V gene lookup returns CDR1 KGHDR and CDR2 SFDVKD. Trimming at V came to 3 bases and at J to 4 bases, leaving 2 bases not matched to a gene. The DNA of the CDR3 is TGTGCCACCAGTGATCGGGACAGGGCCTATGGCTACACCTTC. Translating gives CATSDRDRAYGYTF.

This clonotype was observed a few times. Written as DNA, the CDR3 is TGTGCCAGCAGCTTAACTTGGACTTGGGAGGCCCAGTACTTC. It is translated as CASSLTWTWEAQYF. The J gene is TRBJ2-5, the V gene TRBV13, with D maybe TRBD2 (6 bases). The germline V and J ends were trimmed by 2 bases and 9 bases, with 16 bases remaining between them. The germline gives CDR1 PRHDT, CDR2 FYEKMQ (reference sequence). CDR3 length: 14 residues.

The chain carries TRBV12-3 or TRBV12-4 and TRBJ1-3; weak D call: TRBD1 (6 bases). The length of the CDR3 is 16 residues. The V end lost 7 bases, the J end lost 0 bases, and 16 bases lay between the germline ends. The CDR3 sequence: CASNLRTASSGNTIYF. CDR3 sequence (DNA): TGTGCCAGCAACCTCCGGACAGCTTCCTCTGGAAACACCATATATTTT.

V and J are TRBV4-2 and TRBJ1-6, with D possibly matching TRBD1 (5 bases). CDR3 length equals 18 residues. Trimming removed 0 bases at V and 1 base at J, with 13 bases between. CDR1 is LGHNA and CDR2 is YNFKEQ in the germline V gene. CDR3 sequence (DNA): TGTGCCAGCAGCCAAGATCGGGGCAGTGGGTCCTATAATTCACCCCTCCACTTT. This translates into CASSQDRGSGSYNSPLHF.

This rearrangement joins TRBV4-2 to TRBJ2-5, with a possible D match to TRBD2 (6 bases). CDR1 is LGHNA and CDR2 is YNFKEQ in the germline V gene. CDR3 length: 14 residues. Trimming stripped 1 base from V and 1 base from J, with 7 bases between. The CDR3 coding sequence is TGTGCCAGCAGCCAAGTAGCGGTCCAAGAGACCCAGTACTTC. Translating gives CASSQVAVQETQYF.

In its sample, this clonotype was seen a few times. This chain joins TRBV5-1 and TRBJ2-5, with no clear D. The CDR3 consists of 16 residues. Germline V lookup: CDR1 SGHRS, CDR2 YFSETQ. V dropped 0 bases and J dropped 4 bases, with 16 bases sitting between them. The CDR3 here is CASSLGTLNSGETQYF. CDR3 nucleotide sequence: TGCGCCAGCAGCTTGGGCACTCTAAATTCAGGAGAGACCCAGTACTTC.